This TCR beta chain was sequenced in a study of spatial heterogeneity in lung cancer. Study-wide background: Detection consistently captured more beta-chain sequences than alpha-chain sequences. Study findings and constraints: Expanded tumor TCRs that were ubiquitous appeared in blood more at resection than follow-up.

V lost 4 bases and J lost 1; bases outside the gene matches: 7. This CDR3 is 16 amino acids long. Germline-derived CDR1 and CDR2 are MDHEN and SYDVKM. As for this clonotype: Its antigen is undetermined.

The time point: sample taken at primary tumor resection. Unsorted whole RNA of tumor, nontumor lung or frozen PBMC was sequenced. The donor group consisted of roughly 70 patients who had untreated, early-stage non-small cell lung cancer. Every molecule of TCR cDNA had its own unique molecular identifier. MiXCR was run by TCRdb on the 5' RACE reads, yielding one entry per CDR3 protein. Of under 100,000 distinct CDR3 sequences in the sample, approximately 8.2% were seen once. The source of this sequence is a male donor with early-stage non-small cell lung cancer. The chain uses TRBV28 and TRBJ2-7; 10 bases are shared with TRBD1. The sequenced sample was PBMCs, obtained at surgery. CDR3 bases: TGTGCCAGCAGTTACACCGGGGGACAGGGGTCCTACGAGCAGTACTTC. It encodes CASSYTGGQGSYEQYF.